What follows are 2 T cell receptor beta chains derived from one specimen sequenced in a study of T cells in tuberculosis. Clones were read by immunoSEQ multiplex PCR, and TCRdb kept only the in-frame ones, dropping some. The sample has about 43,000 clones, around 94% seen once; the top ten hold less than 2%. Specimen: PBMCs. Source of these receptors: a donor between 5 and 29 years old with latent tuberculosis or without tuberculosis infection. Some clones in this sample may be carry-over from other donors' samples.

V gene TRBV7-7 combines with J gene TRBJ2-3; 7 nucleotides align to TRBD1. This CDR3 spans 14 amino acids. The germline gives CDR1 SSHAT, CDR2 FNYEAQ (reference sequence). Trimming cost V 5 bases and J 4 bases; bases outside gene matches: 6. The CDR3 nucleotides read TGTGCCAGCAGCCCGATAGACAGGGCAGATACGCAGTATTTT. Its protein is CASSPIDRADTQYF.

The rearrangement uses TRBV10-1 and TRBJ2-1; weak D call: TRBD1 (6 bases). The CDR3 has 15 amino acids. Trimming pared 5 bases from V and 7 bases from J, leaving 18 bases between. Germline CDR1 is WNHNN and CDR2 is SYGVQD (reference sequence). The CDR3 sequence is CASSWPTGKSNEQFF. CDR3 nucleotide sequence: TGCGCCAGCAGTTGGCCAACAGGGAAGTCGAATGAGCAGTTCTTC.